This T cell receptor beta chain was captured in a study of cytomegalovirus exposure and HLA in healthy donors. Primers included in the PCR were 60 Vbeta and 13 Jbeta primers. Repertoires were generated with immunoSEQ multiplex PCR, while TCRdb's copy carries only in-frame clones and drops some. The top ten hold over 0.95% of the sample, which has some 130,000 clones, roughly 84% seen once. Germline values: CDR1 SNHLY, CDR2 FYNNEI. V gave up 6 bases and J gave up 4 bases; unmatched junction bases: 9. This CDR3 spans 15 amino acids. The V gene is TRBV2, the J gene TRBJ2-1; 7 bases are a match to TRBD2. Sequencing input: PBMCs. This receptor was identified in a girl between 2 and 10 years old in good health and CMV-seronegative. The CDR3 region is CASSLTSVLYNEQFF. CDR3 in DNA: TGTGCCAGCAGCCTCACTAGCGTACTATACAATGAGCAGTTCTTC.